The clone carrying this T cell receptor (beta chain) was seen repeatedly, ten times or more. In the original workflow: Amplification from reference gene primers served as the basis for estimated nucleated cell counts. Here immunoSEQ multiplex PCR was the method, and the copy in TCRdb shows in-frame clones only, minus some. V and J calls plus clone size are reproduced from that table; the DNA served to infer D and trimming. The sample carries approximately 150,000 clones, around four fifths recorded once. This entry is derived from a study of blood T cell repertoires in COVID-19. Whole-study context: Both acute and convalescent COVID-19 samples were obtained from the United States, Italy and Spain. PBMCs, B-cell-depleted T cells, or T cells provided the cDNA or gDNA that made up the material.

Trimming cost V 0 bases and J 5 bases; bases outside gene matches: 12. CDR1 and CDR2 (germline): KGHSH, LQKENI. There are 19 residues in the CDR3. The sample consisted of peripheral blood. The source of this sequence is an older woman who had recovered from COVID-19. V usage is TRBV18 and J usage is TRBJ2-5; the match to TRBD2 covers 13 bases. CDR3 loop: CASSPPATSGRPRGETQYF. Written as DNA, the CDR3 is TGTGCCAGCTCACCACCAGCGACTAGCGGGAGGCCCCGGGGGGAGACCCAGTACTTC.